Listed here are 30 T cell receptor beta chains from one sample, sequenced in a study of blood T cell repertoires in COVID-19. Assay used: immunoSEQ multiplex PCR; TCRdb lists only in-frame clones, some missing. The table lists 150,000 to 180,000 clones, 83% of them singletons. Sequencing was carried out using peripheral blood. The receptors were sampled from a woman in her sixties with COVID-19, enrolled during active disease.

This clone was counted only a few times. V usage is TRBV4-1 and J usage is TRBJ2-5, with a possible D match to TRBD2 (5 bases). CDR3 length equals 16 residues. The V gene lost 2 bases and the J gene lost 1 base, with 14 bases spanning the gap. The germline V gene encodes CDR1 MGHRA and CDR2 YSYEKL. CDR3 in amino acids: CASSQNSRVLQETQYF. CDR3 coding DNA: TGCGCCAGCAGCCAAAATTCGAGGGTACTCCAAGAGACCCAGTACTTC.

V usage is TRBV3-1 (or the pseudogene TRBV3-2) and J usage is TRBJ1-5; D is perhaps TRBD1 (6 bases). The CDR3 sequence is 14 residues long. Trimming took 3 bases from V and 7 from J, leaving 13 bases between them. CDR1 LGHDT and CDR2 YNNKEL come from the germline V gene (reference sequence). The CDR3 DNA sequence: TGTGCCAGCAGCCACGGGGGGCTGACGCAGCCCCAGCATTTT. This encodes CASSHGGLTQPQHF.

The rearrangement joins TRBV30 to TRBJ2-1, with TRBD2 matching over 16 bases. J lost 0 bases, V lost 2 bases, and 7 bases had no gene match. The V gene's germline CDR1 is GTSNPN and CDR2 SVGIG (reference sequence). The CDR3 sequence is 19 residues long. CDR3 region: CAWSSPGLAGGSSYNEQFF. In DNA, the CDR3 is TGTGCCTGGAGTTCACCGGGACTAGCGGGGGGGAGCTCCTACAATGAGCAGTTCTTC.

There are a few counts of this clone. The DNA of the CDR3 is TGTGCCACCAGCAGAGCACCCGCGACTGGAAACACCATATATTTT. This translates into CATSRAPATGNTIYF. The gene calls are TRBV15 and TRBJ1-3; D gene unclear. CDR3 size: 15 residues. CDR1 is LNHNV, CDR2 YYDKDF, per germline (reference sequence). V was trimmed by 1 base and J by 2 bases, leaving 9 bases between them.

The chain carries TRBV18 and TRBJ1-3; the match to TRBD1 covers 9 bases. CDR1 and CDR2 (germline): KGHSH, LQKENI. This CDR3 has 11 amino acids. Trimming took 3 bases from V and 12 from J; bases not matched to a gene: 0. The CDR3 sequence: CASSPTGGIYF. In DNA, the CDR3 is TGTGCCAGCTCACCGACAGGGGGCATATATTTT.

This clone was counted a few times. CDR3 sequence: CAISESTGGNTIYF. CDR3 sequence (DNA): TGTGCCATCAGTGAGTCGACTGGTGGAAACACCATATATTTT. The chain uses TRBV10-3 and TRBJ1-3; D unresolved. V shed 0 bases and J shed 3 bases, with 6 bases lying between them. CDR3 size: 14 residues. Germline V gene sequence: CDR1 ENHRY, CDR2 SYGVKD.

V usage is TRBV30 and J usage is TRBJ1-4; 12 bases line up with TRBD1. CDR3 length: 18 amino acids. V gave up 3 bases and J gave up 0 bases; unmatched junction bases: 8. Germline V lookup: CDR1 GTSNPN, CDR2 SVGIG (reference sequence). The CDR3 spells CAWSRGQGAIPTNEKLFF. The CDR3, as DNA: TGTGCCTGGAGCAGGGGACAGGGGGCGATTCCAACTAATGAAAAACTGTTTTTT.

The chain couples TRBV2 to TRBJ1-2; 9 bases fit TRBD1. This CDR3 has 16 residues. After removal of 4 bases from V and 0 bases from J, the junction contained 6 bases not matched to a gene. The germline CDR1 and CDR2 sequences are SNHLY and FYNNEI. Here the CDR3 DNA reads TGTGCCAGCAGTGCCGGGACAGGGTATTCTAACTATGGCTACACCTTC. This gives the protein CASSAGTGYSNYGYTF.

The genes are TRBV7-8 and TRBJ1-1; 10 nucleotides line up with TRBD1. The CDR3 consists of 14 residues. Trimming took 4 bases from V and 4 from J; bases not matched to a gene: 3. The germline gives CDR1 SGHVS, CDR2 FQNEAQ. DNA of the CDR3: TGTGCCAGCAGCTCCTGGACAGGGGGCACTGAAGCTTTCTTT. Encoded protein: CASSSWTGGTEAFF.

The V call is TRBV7-2, the J call TRBJ2-5; 7 bases are shared with TRBD2. Trimming at V came to 2 bases and at J to 4 bases, leaving 4 bases not matched to a gene. CDR1 and CDR2 from the germline V gene are SGHTA and FQGNSA. The CDR3 extends over 14 amino acids. The DNA for the CDR3 is TGTGCCAGCAGCTTAAGTTTAGCGGGAGAGACCCAGTACTTC. Protein sequence: CASSLSLAGETQYF. Drawing the rest from reference TRBV7-2 and TRBJ2-5, the complete variable domain is GAGVSQSPSNKVTEKGKDVELRCDPISGHTALYWYRQSLGQGLEFLIYFQGNSAPDKSGLPSDRFSAERTGGSVSTLTIQRTQQEDSAVYLCASSLSLAGETQYFGPGTRLLVL.

This chain links TRBV10-2 with TRBJ1-1; D not resolved. The germline CDR1 and CDR2 sequences are WSHSY and SAAADI. With 0 bases removed from V and 5 bases from J, the gap between germline ends came to 10 bases. The CDR3 runs 14 residues. Here the CDR3 reads CASSESGRETEAFF. CDR3 nucleotides: TGCGCCAGCAGTGAGTCAGGGAGGGAGACTGAAGCTTTCTTT.

The genes are TRBV24-1 and TRBJ2-2, with 13 bases that match TRBD2. The CDR3 runs 18 residues. V shed 3 bases, J shed 6 bases, and the junction held 9 bases outside the gene matches. CDR1 is KGHDR, CDR2 SFDVKD, per germline. The chain's CDR3 is CATSDGLGLAGRAGELFF. In DNA, the CDR3 is TGTGCCACCAGTGATGGTTTGGGACTAGCGGGGAGGGCCGGGGAGCTGTTTTTT.

This chain uses TRBV19 with TRBJ2-3; D not certain. With 2 bases removed from V and 2 bases from J, the gap between germline ends came to 8 bases. Germline values: CDR1 LNHDA, CDR2 SQIVND (reference sequence). This CDR3 spans 14 amino acids. CDR3 loop: CASSIQASTDTQYF. The CDR3 coding sequence is TGTGCCAGTAGTATACAGGCGTCCACAGATACGCAGTATTTT.

The chain employs TRBV6-5 and TRBJ1-5, with 7 nucleotides matching TRBD1. This CDR3 comprises 14 residues. V lost 6 bases and J lost 5; bases outside the gene matches: 7. The germline V gene encodes CDR1 MNHEY and CDR2 SVGAGI. The CDR3 region is CASRPQGIDQPQHF. In nucleotides, the CDR3 is TGTGCCAGCAGGCCACAGGGGATAGATCAGCCCCAGCATTTT.

This clone has more than one count but fewer than ten. The chain is built from TRBV7-6 and TRBJ2-3, with TRBD2 matching over 8 bases. The V segment lost 0 bases and the J segment 6 bases; nucleotides outside the gene matches: 8. The CDR3 contains 16 residues. The germline CDR1 and CDR2 sequences are SGHVS and FNYEAQ. The CDR3 is CASSLARRAGEDTQYF. CDR3 coding DNA: TGTGCCAGCAGCTTAGCTAGGCGAGCGGGAGAGGATACGCAGTATTTT.

J is TRBJ1-5 and V is TRBV5-6; 9 bases fit TRBD1. Germline CDR1 and CDR2: SGHDT and YYEEEE. This CDR3 spans 19 amino acids. V dropped 5 bases and J dropped 2; count of bases not matched to a gene: 17. The CDR3 here is CASSSDRDRDGFGNQPQHF. The CDR3 bases are TGTGCCAGCAGTTCCGACCGGGACAGGGACGGGTTTGGCAATCAGCCCCAGCATTTT. Full variable domain (missing parts from reference TRBV5-6 and TRBJ1-5): DAGVTQSPTHLIKTRGQQVTLRCSPKSGHDTVSWYQQALGQGPQFIFQYYEEEERQRGNFPDRFSGHQFPNYSSELNVNALLLGDSALYLCASSSDRDRDGFGNQPQHFGDGTRLSIL.

This chain connects TRBV21-1 to TRBJ1-5; the listed D gene, TRBD1, was not tested against the DNA. TRBV21-1 has pseudogene status. There are 17 residues in the CDR3. DNA of the CDR3: TGTGCCAGCAGCAAAGAGAAGGGCGAACAGGGTGGTCAGCCCCAGCATTTT. It translates to CASSKEKGEQGGQPQHF.

In its sample, this clone was seen a few times. V and J are TRBV12-3 or TRBV12-4 and TRBJ1-5, with 7 bases identical to TRBD1. V lost 5 bases to trimming and J lost 6 bases; unmatched junction nucleotides: 4. This CDR3 contains 13 residues. The CDR3 sequence is CASSPTGAQPQHF. The DNA for the CDR3 is TGTGCCAGCAGTCCAACAGGGGCTCAGCCCCAGCATTTT.

V is TRBV19 and J is TRBJ1-2; TRBD1 might be the D (6 bases). Germline V gives CDR1 LNHDA, CDR2 SQIVND (reference sequence). The CDR3 totals 13 residues. Trimming took off 6 bases at V and 4 bases at J, with 12 bases between the two ends. CDR3 nucleotide sequence: TGTGCCAGTAGAACGGGACACTTCTATGGCTACACCTTC. It yields the protein CASRTGHFYGYTF.

This rearrangement joins TRBV5-1 to TRBJ2-3, with D possibly being TRBD2 (6 bases). V lost 0 bases and J lost 2, with 10 bases in between. There are 15 residues in the CDR3. Per germline, CDR1 SGHRS and CDR2 YFSETQ. CDR3 in amino acids: CASSLVGGSTDTQYF. CDR3 in DNA: TGCGCCAGCAGCTTGGTGGGGGGTTCCACAGATACGCAGTATTTT.

The chain carries TRBV5-1 and TRBJ1-1, with TRBD1 as a possible D gene (6 bases). The CDR3 loop spans 14 amino acids. The germline CDR1 and CDR2 sequences are SGHRS and YFSETQ. The ends were cut back, 4 bases at V and 3 bases at J, with 13 bases in the middle. DNA of the CDR3: TGCGCCAGCAGCCAACACCGACAGGACACTGAAGCTTTCTTT. This sequence encodes CASSQHRQDTEAFF.

This clone was seen more than once but under ten times. The sample carries other DNA sequences with the same CDR3. V gene TRBV12-3 or TRBV12-4 combines with J gene TRBJ1-1, with 7 bases aligning to TRBD1. The V and J ends lost 6 bases and 4 bases, in that order; junction bases with no gene match: 2. The CDR3 contains 12 residues. The chain's CDR3 is CASRPGGTEAFF. CDR3 in DNA: TGTGCCAGCAGACCAGGGGGCACTGAAGCTTTCTTT.

This chain connects TRBV7-3 to TRBJ2-1; D perhaps matches TRBD2 (6 bases). Germline CDR1 reads SGHTA; CDR2 reads FQGTGA. There are 12 residues in the CDR3. The V gene lost 4 bases and the J gene lost 9 bases, with 10 bases spanning the gap. CDR3 in DNA: TGTGCCAGCAGCTCGCACGGGGGTGAGCAGTTCTTC. It codes for CASSSHGGEQFF.

This chain connects TRBV7-3 to TRBJ2-5; 10 bases agree with TRBD2. There are 14 residues in the CDR3. The germline V gene has CDR1 SGHTA and CDR2 FQGTGA. The ends lost 5 bases at V and 4 bases at J; junction bases unmatched: 4. DNA for the CDR3: TGTGCCAGCAGCCCGAGCGGGAGGGGAGAGACCCAGTACTTC. Its protein product is CASSPSGRGETQYF.

This chain connects TRBV7-6 to TRBJ2-2, with TRBD2 matching 9 bases. This CDR3 is built from 15 residues. V lost 0 bases to trimming and J lost 5 bases; unmatched junction nucleotides: 1. Germline V gives CDR1 SGHVS, CDR2 FNYEAQ. The CDR3 DNA is TGTGCCAGCAGCTTAGCGACTAGCGGAACCGGGGAGCTGTTTTTT. Protein: CASSLATSGTGELFF.

Written as DNA, the CDR3 is TGCAGCGACCTGGGACAGGGAGAAGAGACCCAGTACTTC. Translated, it gives CSDLGQGEETQYF. The genes are TRBV29-1 and TRBJ2-5, with 9 bases that match TRBD1. Germline CDR1 and CDR2: SQVTM and ANQGSEA. This CDR3 contains 13 residues. V was clipped by 7 bases and J by 3 bases; unmatched bases: 6.

This chain uses TRBV6-6 with TRBJ2-7, with 12 bases fitting TRBD1. The CDR3 has 15 amino acids. The ends lost 6 bases at V and 4 bases at J; junction bases unmatched: 7. Germline V CDR1 and CDR2: MNHNY, SVGAGI (reference sequence). CDR3 loop: CASSSGQGASYEQYF. The DNA for the CDR3 is TGTGCCAGCAGCTCGGGACAGGGGGCGTCGTACGAGCAGTACTTC.

The table lists this clone with a count of one. The genes are TRBV13 and TRBJ1-6, with a possible D match to TRBD1 (6 bases). The ends were cut back, 7 bases at V and 7 bases at J, with 8 bases in the middle. CDR3 size: 12 residues. In germline, CDR1 is PRHDT, CDR2 FYEKMQ (reference sequence). The chain's CDR3 is CASNDRNSPLHF. The CDR3 DNA reads TGTGCCAGCAATGACAGGAATTCACCCCTCCACTTT.

The rearrangement uses TRBV25-1 and TRBJ1-4; D may be TRBD1 (5 bases). Trimming removed 3 bases at V and 0 bases at J, with 8 bases between. The CDR3 has 15 residues. Germline assignment: CDR1 MGHDK and CDR2 SYGVNS. CDR3 in amino acids: CASSEQGATNEKLFF. The CDR3 DNA follows: TGTGCCAGCAGTGAGCAGGGTGCAACTAATGAAAAACTGTTTTTT.

This clone was picked up one time. This chain uses TRBV12-3 or TRBV12-4 with TRBJ1-5; TRBD1 might be the D (5 bases). V was pared by 6 bases and J by 6 bases, with 9 bases between. The CDR3 consists of 12 residues. In nucleotides, the CDR3 is TGTGCCAGCAGCGCCGGGGGTCAGCCCCAGCATTTT. It yields the protein CASSAGGQPQHF.